This TCR beta chain is drawn from a study of T cells in localized non-small cell lung cancer. General study results and limits: Only one tumor region went through sequencing, so heterogeneity may still be there. Uninvolved adjacent lung had the highest recorded T cell clonality, with tumor below it. Density of T cells in blood, when higher, went with longer overall survival. The study detected a median approximately 54 of the top 100 tumor clones in adjacent lung.

Germline CDR1 and CDR2: MGHRA and YSYEKL. CDR3 length equals 17 residues. Trimming pared 1 base from V and 0 bases from J, leaving 16 bases between. Assay: immunoSEQ multiplex PCR; the TCRdb copy retains only in-frame clones and omits some. The table includes 75,000 to 95,000 clones, 87% detected once. Worth noting for this clone: Its specificity is unknown.

Sequenced here: peripheral blood, sampled before any cancer treatment. The chain has TRBV4-1 and TRBJ2-7; D perhaps matches TRBD1 (8 bases). The receptor was derived from a man aged 40 to 75 with stage I squamous cell lung carcinoma. CDR3 in amino acids: CASSQGDRGGSSYEQYF. The CDR3 DNA reads TGCGCCAGCAGCCAAGGAGACAGGGGAGGGTCCTCCTACGAGCAGTACTTC.